Described below is a single TCR beta chain sequence and its context. The target antigen is unknown. Trimming left V 4 bases short and J 2 bases short, with 15 bases between. The CDR3 sequence is 14 residues long. Germline V lookup: CDR1 SQVTM, CDR2 ANQGSEA. These data are taken from a study of radiotherapy plus CTLA-4 blockade in lung cancer. Regarding the study as a whole: TCR clones from tumors expanded in blood after radiotherapy plus ipilimumab.

CTLA-4 blockade using ipilimumab, together with focal radiation, was received by patients with chemo-refractory metastatic non-small-cell lung cancer. Clones were sequenced by immunoSEQ multiplex PCR, and TCRdb holds only the in-frame ones, with some missing. The sample holds 40,000 to 45,000 clones, 70% to 80% seen once. The sequencing here drew on peripheral blood, taken from a patient treated with radiotherapy plus ipilimumab. The sequence was collected from a human donor with non-small cell lung cancer whose response to radiotherapy plus ipilimumab could not be evaluated. The chain employs TRBV29-1 and TRBJ2-7; perhaps TRBD2 as D (6 bases). The CDR3 loop reads CSVVSWGEPYEQYF. In DNA form, the CDR3 reads TGCAGCGTTGTGTCGTGGGGGGAACCCTACGAGCAGTACTTC.